Presented here are 18 T cell receptor beta chains from one specimen sequenced in a study of OX40 agonist ivuxolimab in advanced cancers. Clones were read by immunoSEQ multiplex PCR, and TCRdb kept only the in-frame ones, dropping some. This sample yields roughly 66,000 clones, of which around 86% are seen a single time; roughly 2.5% belongs to the top ten. The sample in question was CD4+ or CD8+ T cells sorted from blood, obtained in a trial of the OX40 agonist ivuxolimab. The source is an adult with an advanced solid tumor such as melanoma, head and neck, liver or kidney cancer.

The V and J genes are TRBV13 and TRBJ2-7; 12 bases map to TRBD2. Germline V gives CDR1 PRHDT, CDR2 FYEKMQ (reference sequence). The CDR3 has 16 amino acids. V lost 5 bases and J lost 4; bases outside the gene matches: 9. CDR3 protein: CASSPRLAGASYEQYF. CDR3 DNA sequence: TGTGCCAGCAGCCCGCGACTAGCGGGAGCCTCTTACGAGCAGTACTTC.

This clone has a handful of counts. The chain joins TRBV19 to TRBJ1-1; TRBD1 is a possible D gene (5 bases). V was shortened by 2 bases and J by 1 base, with 8 bases between the two germline ends. The germline CDR1 and CDR2 sequences are LNHDA and SQIVND (reference sequence). This CDR3 contains 14 residues. Here the CDR3 reads CASSIRGANTEAFF. Here the CDR3 DNA reads TGTGCCAGTAGTATACGGGGCGCGAACACTGAAGCTTTCTTT.

The chain recombines TRBV6-1 with TRBJ1-4, with D possibly matching TRBD1 (5 bases). CDR3 length: 15 amino acids. Trimming pared 5 bases from V and 4 bases from J, leaving 14 bases between. Germline V CDR1 and CDR2: MNHNS, SASEGT. CDR3 sequence reads: CASSRVQGSNEKLFF. The CDR3 nucleotides are TGTGCCAGCAGTCGGGTGCAGGGCAGTAATGAAAAACTGTTTTTT.

This chain uses TRBV7-2 with TRBJ2-2; D unclear. The CDR3 contains 12 residues. Germline CDR1 is SGHTA and CDR2 is FQGNSA. The germline V and J ends were trimmed by 3 bases and 2 bases, with 1 base remaining between them. DNA for the CDR3: TGTGCCAGCAGCTTTAACACCGGGGAGCTGTTTTTT. Amino acids: CASSFNTGELFF.

This clone occurred a few times. The rearrangement links TRBV5-1 to TRBJ1-2; no clear D gene. The CDR3 is 16 amino acids. Germline lookup yields CDR1 SGHRS and CDR2 YFSETQ. V lost 0 bases, J lost 0 bases, and 12 bases lay in between. In DNA form, the CDR3 reads TGCGCCAGCAGCTTGGGCCCACACGCCCCTAACTATGGCTACACCTTC. It codes for CASSLGPHAPNYGYTF.

V and J are TRBV27 and TRBJ1-4; unclear D gene. The CDR3 covers 15 residues. Germline V CDR1 and CDR2: MNHEY, SMNVEV (reference sequence). The V end lost 7 bases, the J end lost 0 bases, and 12 bases lay between the germline ends. In nucleotides, the CDR3 is TGTGCCAGCACCCCGGTGGCTGCAACTAATGAAAAACTGTTTTTT. This gives the protein CASTPVAATNEKLFF.

The chain has TRBV7-8 and TRBJ1-4, with 9 bases that match TRBD1. V gave up 2 bases and J gave up 12 bases; unmatched junction bases: 22. Germline V gene sequence: CDR1 SGHVS, CDR2 FQNEAQ. This CDR3 is 19 amino acids long. The DNA of the CDR3 is TGTGCCAGCAGCTTATCAACAGGGGGCCCATTACGGCCCGGGGTTGAACTGTTTTTT. This sequence encodes CASSLSTGGPLRPGVELFF. Full variable domain (missing parts from reference TRBV7-8 and TRBJ1-4): GAGVSQSPRYKVAKRGQDVALRCDPISGHVSLFWYQQALGQGPEFLTYFQNEAQLDKSGLPSDRFFAERPEGSVSTLKIQRTQQEDSAVYLCASSLSTGGPLRPGVELFFGSGTQLSVL.

The count of this clone is one. The rearrangement links TRBV9 to TRBJ2-4; the match to TRBD1 covers 7 bases. The CDR3 contains 13 residues. Trimming removed 3 bases from V and 6 bases from J; junction bases left unmatched: 3. The germline gives CDR1 SGDLS, CDR2 YYNGEE. Here the CDR3 DNA reads TGTGCCAGCAGCGCGAGACAGGGAAACATTCAGTACTTC. This translates into CASSARQGNIQYF.

The chain employs TRBV27 and TRBJ2-1; 9 bases are shared with TRBD2. The germline CDR1 and CDR2 sequences are MNHEY and SMNVEV (reference sequence). Unmatched junction bases numbered 10, after V lost 5 bases and J lost 5 bases. The CDR3 contains 16 residues. The CDR3 reads CASSTLLAGFNNEQFF. CDR3 nucleotides: TGTGCCAGCAGTACACTACTAGCGGGCTTTAACAATGAGCAGTTCTTC.

This chain joins TRBV6-7 and TRBJ1-5, with D tentatively TRBD1 (6 bases). TRBV6-7 falls under the ORF class, with uncertain function. The V and J ends lost 6 bases and 2 bases respectively, with 11 bases between them. The CDR3 runs 14 residues. The CDR3 DNA sequence: TGTGCCAGCAGCCCCAGGGGAGGCAATCAGCCCCAGCATTTT. Translation: CASSPRGGNQPQHF.

The chain links TRBV7-2 to TRBJ2-7; 8 nucleotides align to TRBD2. Germline loops: CDR1 SGHTA, CDR2 FQGNSA. This CDR3 has 15 amino acids. V lost 1 base to trimming and J lost 2 bases; unmatched junction nucleotides: 4. In DNA form, the CDR3 reads TGTGCCAGCAGCTTAGAGGGACTAGTCCCCTACGAGCAGTACTTC. Protein product: CASSLEGLVPYEQYF.

This sequence joins TRBV19 and TRBJ1-3; D not resolved. The germline V gene encodes CDR1 LNHDA and CDR2 SQIVND (reference sequence). Trimming took off 5 bases at V and 1 base at J, with 12 bases between the two ends. CDR3 size: 15 residues. CDR3 loop: CASSPVGVSGNTIYF. CDR3 nucleotides: TGTGCCAGTAGTCCGGTTGGGGTTTCTGGAAACACCATATATTTT.

The V and J genes are TRBV7-2 and TRBJ1-2; unclear D gene. The CDR3 is 13 residues long. Trimming left V 1 base short and J 2 bases short, with 5 bases between. Germline CDR1 and CDR2: SGHTA and FQGNSA. CDR3 DNA sequence: TGTGCCAGCAGCTTAGGAATAAACTATGGCTACACCTTC. It yields the protein CASSLGINYGYTF.

The chain carries TRBV6-1 and TRBJ2-7; TRBD2 matches 13 bases. Trimming took 4 bases from V and 2 from J; bases not matched to a gene: 2. The germline V gene encodes CDR1 MNHNS and CDR2 SASEGT. There are 15 residues in the CDR3. The CDR3 spells CASSAGTSGTYEQYF. The DNA for the CDR3 is TGTGCCAGCAGTGCCGGGACTAGCGGGACCTACGAGCAGTACTTC.

This rearrangement joins TRBV2 to TRBJ1-2; D ambiguous. Germline V gene data show CDR1 as SNHLY and CDR2 as FYNNEI. The CDR3 is 13 amino acids. V was pared by 3 bases and J by 2 bases, with 7 bases between. As DNA, the CDR3 is TGTGCCAGCAGTGATCTACAGAACTATGGCTACACCTTC. This gives the protein CASSDLQNYGYTF.

The rearrangement uses TRBV28 and TRBJ1-5; D gene unclear. Trimming pared 3 bases from V and 7 bases from J, leaving 10 bases between. The CDR3 runs 13 residues. The germline V gene encodes CDR1 MDHEN and CDR2 SYDVKM. The CDR3 is CASSFNLGQPQHF. The CDR3 nucleotides read TGTGCCAGCAGTTTTAATCTGGGGCAGCCCCAGCATTTT.

This clone was observed a few times. This sequence joins TRBV25-1 and TRBJ1-2; 7 nucleotides align to TRBD1. Germline-derived CDR1 and CDR2 are MGHDK and SYGVNS. There are 14 residues in the CDR3. J gave up 6 bases and V 3 bases, and 7 bases lay outside the gene matches. CDR3 DNA sequence: TGTGCCAGCAGTGACCAGAGACAGGGTGATGGCTACACCTTC. Translated: CASSDQRQGDGYTF.

The genes are TRBV7-9 and TRBJ2-7, with D possibly being TRBD1 (6 bases). The V end lost 5 bases, the J end lost 1 base, and 15 bases lay between the germline ends. The CDR3 extends over 15 amino acids. Germline-derived CDR1 and CDR2 are SEHNR and FQNEAQ (reference sequence). The CDR3 sequence: CASSAFRGQSYEQYF. In DNA, the CDR3 is TGTGCCAGCAGCGCGTTCAGGGGTCAGTCCTACGAGCAGTACTTC. Together with reference TRBV7-9 and TRBJ2-7, the CDR3 gives the full variable domain: DTGVSQNPRHKITKRGQNVTFRCDPISEHNRLYWYRQTLGQGPEFLTYFQNEAQLEKSRLLSDRFSAERPKGSFSTLEIQRTEQGDSAMYLCASSAFRGQSYEQYFGPGTRLTVT.